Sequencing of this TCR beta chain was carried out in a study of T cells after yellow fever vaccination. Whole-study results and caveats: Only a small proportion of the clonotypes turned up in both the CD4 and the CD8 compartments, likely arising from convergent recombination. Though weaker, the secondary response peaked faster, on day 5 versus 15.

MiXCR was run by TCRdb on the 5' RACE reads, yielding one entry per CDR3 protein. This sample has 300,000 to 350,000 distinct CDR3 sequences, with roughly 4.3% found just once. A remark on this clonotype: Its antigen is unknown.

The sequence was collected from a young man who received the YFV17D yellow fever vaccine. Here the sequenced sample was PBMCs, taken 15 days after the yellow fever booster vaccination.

The CDR3: CASSFASGGAGEQYF. As DNA, the CDR3 is TGTGCCAGCAGCTTTGCTAGCGGGGGGGCCGGGGAGCAGTACTTC. The rearrangement joins TRBV7-2 to TRBJ2-1; 12 nucleotides align to TRBD2. The DNA end lines up better with TRBJ2-7; the J call may be wrong. Germline V gives CDR1 SGHTA, CDR2 FQGNSA. This CDR3 comprises 15 residues.